This entry is about one T cell receptor beta chain. This specimen belongs to a study of blood T cell repertoires in COVID-19. CDR3 size: 18 residues. Germline CDR1 SGHNT, CDR2 YYREEE (reference sequence). The J segment lost 2 bases and the V segment lost 1 base, leaving 12 bases of the junction unmatched. Libraries were prepared by immunoSEQ multiplex PCR; TCRdb keeps only in-frame clonotypes and omits some of them. The sample holds a few hundred thousand clones; about 80% are singletons and the top ten take roughly 2.3%. The sequence derives from a woman aged 60-75 years with acute or convalescent COVID-19. The sequenced sample consisted of peripheral blood. The J gene is TRBJ1-2, the V gene TRBV5-4; TRBD1 aligns across 9 bases. CDR3: CASSLLTYPGQGNYGYTF. The DNA for the CDR3 is TGTGCCAGCAGCTTGTTAACTTATCCGGGACAGGGAAACTATGGCTACACCTTC.